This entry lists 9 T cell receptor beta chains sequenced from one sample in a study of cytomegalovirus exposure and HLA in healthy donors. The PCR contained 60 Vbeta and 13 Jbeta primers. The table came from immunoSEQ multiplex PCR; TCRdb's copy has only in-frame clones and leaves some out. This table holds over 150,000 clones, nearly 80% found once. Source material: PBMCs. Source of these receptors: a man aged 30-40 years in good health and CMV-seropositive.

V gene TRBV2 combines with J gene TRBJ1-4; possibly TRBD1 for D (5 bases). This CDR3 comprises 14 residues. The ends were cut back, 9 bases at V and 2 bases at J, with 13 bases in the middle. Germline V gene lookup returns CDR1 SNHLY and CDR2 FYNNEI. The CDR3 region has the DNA TGTGCCAGTACCCGACAGTTTACTAATGAAAAACTGTTTTTT. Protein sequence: CASTRQFTNEKLFF.

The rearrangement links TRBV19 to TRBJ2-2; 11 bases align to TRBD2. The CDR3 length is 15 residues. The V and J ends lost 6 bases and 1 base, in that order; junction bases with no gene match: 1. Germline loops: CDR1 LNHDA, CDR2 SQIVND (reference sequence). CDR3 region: CASRTSGMNTGELFF. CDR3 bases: TGTGCCAGTAGGACTAGCGGGATGAACACCGGGGAGCTGTTTTTT.

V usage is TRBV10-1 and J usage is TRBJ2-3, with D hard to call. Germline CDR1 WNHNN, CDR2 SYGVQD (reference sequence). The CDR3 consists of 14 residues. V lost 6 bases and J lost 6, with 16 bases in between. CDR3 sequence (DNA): TGCGCCAGCAGCAGCGTCTCCCGGTGGGATACGCAGTATTTT. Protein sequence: CASSSVSRWDTQYF.

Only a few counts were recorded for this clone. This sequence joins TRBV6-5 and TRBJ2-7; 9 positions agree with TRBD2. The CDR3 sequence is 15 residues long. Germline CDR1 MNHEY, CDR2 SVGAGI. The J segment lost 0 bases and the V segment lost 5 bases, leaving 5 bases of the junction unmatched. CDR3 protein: CASSTTSGGSYEQYF. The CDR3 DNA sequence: TGTGCCAGCAGTACGACTAGCGGAGGCTCCTACGAGCAGTACTTC.

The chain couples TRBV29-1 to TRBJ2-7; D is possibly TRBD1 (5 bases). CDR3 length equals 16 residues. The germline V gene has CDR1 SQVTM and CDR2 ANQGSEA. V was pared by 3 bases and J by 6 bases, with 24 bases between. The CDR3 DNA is TGCAGCGTTGAGGACCGAACGGACAAGTTAACAAGCGAGCAGTACTTC. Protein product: CSVEDRTDKLTSEQYF.

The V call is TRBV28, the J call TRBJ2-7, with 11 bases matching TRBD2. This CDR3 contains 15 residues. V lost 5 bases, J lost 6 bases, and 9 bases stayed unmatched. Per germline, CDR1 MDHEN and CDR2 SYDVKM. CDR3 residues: CASSDLSGRAGEQYF. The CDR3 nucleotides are TGTGCCAGCAGTGATCTTAGCGGGAGGGCCGGCGAGCAGTACTTC. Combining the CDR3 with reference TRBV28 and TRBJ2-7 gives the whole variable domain DVKVTQSSRYLVKRTGEKVFLECVQDMDHENMFWYRQDPGLGLRLIYFSYDVKMKEKGDIPEGYSVSREKKERFSLILESASTNQTSMYLCASSDLSGRAGEQYFGPGTRLTVT.

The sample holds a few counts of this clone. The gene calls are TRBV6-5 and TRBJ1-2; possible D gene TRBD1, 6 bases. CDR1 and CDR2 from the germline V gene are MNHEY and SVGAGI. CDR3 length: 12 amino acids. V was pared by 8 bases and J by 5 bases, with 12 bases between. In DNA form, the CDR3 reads TGTGCCAGCTATGCAGGGACATATGGCTACACCTTC. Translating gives CASYAGTYGYTF.

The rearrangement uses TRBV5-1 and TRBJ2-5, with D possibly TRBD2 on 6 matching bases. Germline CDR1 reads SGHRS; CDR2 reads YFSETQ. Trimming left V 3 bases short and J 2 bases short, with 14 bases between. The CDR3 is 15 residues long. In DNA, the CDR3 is TGCGCCAGCAGCTCTAGGACGGGGACTCAAGAGACCCAGTACTTC. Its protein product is CASSSRTGTQETQYF.

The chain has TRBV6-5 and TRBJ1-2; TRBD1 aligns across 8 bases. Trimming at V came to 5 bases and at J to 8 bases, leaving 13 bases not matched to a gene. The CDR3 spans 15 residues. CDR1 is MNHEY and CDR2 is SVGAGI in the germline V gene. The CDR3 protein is CASSPYQGAVRGYTF. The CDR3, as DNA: TGTGCCAGCAGTCCCTACCAGGGGGCTGTTAGGGGCTACACCTTC.